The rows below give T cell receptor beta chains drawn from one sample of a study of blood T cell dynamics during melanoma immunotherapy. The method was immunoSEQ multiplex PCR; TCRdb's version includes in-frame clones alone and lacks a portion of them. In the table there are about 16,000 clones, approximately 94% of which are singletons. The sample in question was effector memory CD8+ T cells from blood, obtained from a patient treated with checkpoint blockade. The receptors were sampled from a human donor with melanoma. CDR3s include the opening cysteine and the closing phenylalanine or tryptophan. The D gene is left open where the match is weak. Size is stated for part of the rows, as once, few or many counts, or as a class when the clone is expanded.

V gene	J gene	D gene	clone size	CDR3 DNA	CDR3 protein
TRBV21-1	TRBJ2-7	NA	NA	TGTGCCAGCAGCAAAGGGGCATTAGCGGGAGGTGACTCCTACGAGCAGTACTTC	CASSKGALAGGDSYEQYF
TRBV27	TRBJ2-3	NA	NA	TGTGCCAGCAGTTTATCAGTAGATACGCAGTATTTT	CASSLSVDTQYF
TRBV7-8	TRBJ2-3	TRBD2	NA	TGTGCCAGCCGCCGACTAGCGGGAGGCACAGATACGCAGTATTTT	CASRRLAGGTDTQYF
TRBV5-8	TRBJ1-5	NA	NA	TGTGCCAGCAGCTTGTCCGGGTTCGAGGCAGGGCCCCAGCCCCAGCATTTT	CASSLSGFEAGPQPQHF
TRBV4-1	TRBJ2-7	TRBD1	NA	TGCGCCAGCAGCCCCTCGGGACAGGGGGCCGAGCAGTACTTC	CASSPSGQGAEQYF
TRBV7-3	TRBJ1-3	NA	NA	TGTGCCAGCAGAGGGACAGGAAACACCATATATTTT	CASRGTGNTIYF
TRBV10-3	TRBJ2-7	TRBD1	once	TGTGCCATCAGCGGACAGGGGGTGACCTACGAGCAGTACTTC	CAISGQGVTYEQYF
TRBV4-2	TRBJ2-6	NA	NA	TGTGCCAGCAGCCAAAATCGCGAGACTGGGGCCAACGTCCTGACTTTC	CASSQNRETGANVLTF
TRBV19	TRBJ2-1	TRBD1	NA	TGTGCCAGTAGCCCAGGGGGTAGTGAGCAGTTCTTC	CASSPGGSEQFF
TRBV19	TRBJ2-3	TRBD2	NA	TGTGCCAGTAGTACCTCCGGGACTAGCGGTTTGCAGTATTTT	CASSTSGTSGLQYF
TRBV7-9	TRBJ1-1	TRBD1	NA	TGTGCCAGCAGCTTAGGGAGGGGGCTGAAGAGGACTGAAGCTTTCTTT	CASSLGRGLKRTEAFF
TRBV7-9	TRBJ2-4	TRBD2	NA	TGTGCCAGCAGCTTTACGGGACTAAAGGAAAACATTCAGTACTTC	CASSFTGLKENIQYF
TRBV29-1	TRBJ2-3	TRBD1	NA	TGCAGCGTTGAAGATGGTCTGTGGACAGGCCACACAGATACGCAGTATTTT	CSVEDGLWTGHTDTQYF
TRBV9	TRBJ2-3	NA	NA	TGTGCCAGCAGTGGGAAAACAGATACGCAGTATTTT	CASSGKTDTQYF
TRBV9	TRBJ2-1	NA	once	TGTGCCAGCAGTCGTTACCGATCCCCTGAGCAGTTCTTC	CASSRYRSPEQFF
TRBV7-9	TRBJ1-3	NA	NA	TGTGCCAGCAGACCAAGACAGGCCTCTGGAAACACCATATATTTT	CASRPRQASGNTIYF
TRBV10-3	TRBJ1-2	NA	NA	TGTGCCATCAGTGAGTCGATCCGGACAGCCTATGGCTACACCTTC	CAISESIRTAYGYTF
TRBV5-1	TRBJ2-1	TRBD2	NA	TGCGCCAGCAGCTCTAGCGGGAATGAGCAGTTCTTC	CASSSSGNEQFF
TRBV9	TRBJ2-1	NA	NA	TGTGCCAGCAGCGTTGATGTTGAGCAGTTCTTC	CASSVDVEQFF
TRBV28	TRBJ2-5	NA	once	TGTGCCAGCATCCAGGGAGAGGGAGAGACCCAGTACTTC	CASIQGEGETQYF
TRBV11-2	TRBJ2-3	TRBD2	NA	TGTGCCAGCAGCTTATCCCTAGCGGGGGCGTGGGAGGGTTCAGATACGCAGTATTTT	CASSLSLAGAWEGSDTQYF
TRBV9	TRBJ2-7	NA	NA	TGTGCCAGCAGCCCCCCGTGGGACCGCGAGCAGTACTTC	CASSPPWDREQYF
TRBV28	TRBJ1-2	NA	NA	TGTGCCAGCAGCCCATGGGAGGCCTCCGGGTACACCTTC	CASSPWEASGYTF
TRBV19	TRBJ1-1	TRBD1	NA	TGTGCCAGTAGTATGGGACAGGGGGCTGACGCTTTCTTT	CASSMGQGADAFF
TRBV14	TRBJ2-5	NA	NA	TGTGCCAGCAGCCTTCCCCTGGGGGGTGAGACCCAGTACTTC	CASSLPLGGETQYF
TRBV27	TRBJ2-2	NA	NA	TGTGCCAGCAGTTTAAACAGGGCCACCGGGGAGCTGTTTTTT	CASSLNRATGELFF
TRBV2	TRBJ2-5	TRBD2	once	TGTGCCAGCAGGGACCGGGGGGGTTGGGAAGAGACCCAGTACTTC	CASRDRGGWEETQYF
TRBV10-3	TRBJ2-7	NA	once	TGTGCCATCAATCCGGACGACTCCTACGAGCAGTACTTC	CAINPDDSYEQYF
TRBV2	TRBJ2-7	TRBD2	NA	TGTGCCAGCAGGCCCTCCGGGACTAGCGGAGTTTACGAGCAGTACTTC	CASRPSGTSGVYEQYF
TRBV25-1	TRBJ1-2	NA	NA	TGTGCCAGCAGGGGCCAGATGGGCCGATTCTATGGCTACACCTTC	CASRGQMGRFYGYTF
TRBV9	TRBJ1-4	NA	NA	TGTGCCAGCAGCGTAGCGGGCAGAAAGAATGAAAAACTGTTTTTT	CASSVAGRKNEKLFF
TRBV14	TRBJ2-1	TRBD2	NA	TGTGCCAGCAGCCAAGTGACTAGCGGGAGTGATGAGCAGTTCTTC	CASSQVTSGSDEQFF
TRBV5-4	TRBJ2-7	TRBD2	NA	TGTGCCAGCAGCCAAATCCCGACTAGCGGGGCCTCCTACGAGCAGTACTTC	CASSQIPTSGASYEQYF
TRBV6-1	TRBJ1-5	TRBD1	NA	TGTGCCAGCAGTCCAAACACAGGGGGCAATCAGCCCCAGCATTTT	CASSPNTGGNQPQHF
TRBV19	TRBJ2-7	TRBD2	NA	TGTGCCAGTAGTCCTAGCGGGTACGAGCAGTACTTC	CASSPSGYEQYF
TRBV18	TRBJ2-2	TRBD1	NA	TGTGCCAGCTCACTCCTATCGCCGGGACAGGGGTTCACCGGGGAGCTGTTTTTT	CASSLLSPGQGFTGELFF
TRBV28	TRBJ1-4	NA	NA	TGTGCCAGCAGTTTAGTTACCCAGGGTGAAAAACTGTTTTTT	CASSLVTQGEKLFF
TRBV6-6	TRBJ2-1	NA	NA	TGTGCCAGCAGAACTACAAGGAACAATGAGCAGTTCTTC	CASRTTRNNEQFF
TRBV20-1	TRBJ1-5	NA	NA	TGCAGTGCGGGGCATGAGGGGCCCCAGCATTTT	CSAGHEGPQHF
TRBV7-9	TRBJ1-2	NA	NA	TGTGCCAGCAGCCCCCGTCGGAGGGATTCTAACTATGGCTACACCTTC	CASSPRRRDSNYGYTF
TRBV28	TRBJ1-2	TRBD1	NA	TGTGCCAGCAGTCCCGTAGCCGGGACAGGACAGTCTGCGGGCTATGGCTACACCTTC	CASSPVAGTGQSAGYGYTF
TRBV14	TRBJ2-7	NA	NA	TGTGCCAGCAGCCATCTGGGAACCGAGCAGTACTTC	CASSHLGTEQYF
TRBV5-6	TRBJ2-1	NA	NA	TGTGCCAGCAGCTTGTCCACAGGCCCTAATGAGCAGTTCTTC	CASSLSTGPNEQFF
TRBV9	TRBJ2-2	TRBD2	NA	TGTGCCAGCAGCGTGGGACTAGCGGGACCCACCGGGGAGCTGTTTTTT	CASSVGLAGPTGELFF
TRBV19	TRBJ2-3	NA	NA	TGTGCCAGTACCTCCGGACGGTCGAACACAGATACGCAGTATTTT	CASTSGRSNTDTQYF
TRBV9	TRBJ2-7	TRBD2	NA	TGTGCCAGCAGCGCTATAGCGGGATCGGAGGGCGAGCAGTACTTC	CASSAIAGSEGEQYF
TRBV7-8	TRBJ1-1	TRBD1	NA	TGTGCCAGCAGCGCCACAGGGGGTGCTTATAACACTGAAGCTTTCTTT	CASSATGGAYNTEAFF
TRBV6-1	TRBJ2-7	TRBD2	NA	TGTGCCAGCAGTGAGCGGGAGGTCTACGAGCAGTACTTC	CASSEREVYEQYF
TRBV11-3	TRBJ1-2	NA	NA	TGTGCCAGCAGCTTAGATGGGGGGCGAACAGGGTACTATGGCTACACCTTC	CASSLDGGRTGYYGYTF
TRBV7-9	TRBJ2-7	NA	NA	TGTGCCAGCAGCTTAGTGGGAATCTACGAGCAGTACTTC	CASSLVGIYEQYF
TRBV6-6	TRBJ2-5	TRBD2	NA	TGTGCCAGCAGCCAGGGGACTAGCGAGGAGACCCAGTACTTC	CASSQGTSEETQYF
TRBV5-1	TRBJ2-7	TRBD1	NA	TGCGCCAGCAGCCGGGTTGATGGTGGGGGACAGGGGGCCTACGAGCAGTACTTC	CASSRVDGGGQGAYEQYF
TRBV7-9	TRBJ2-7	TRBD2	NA	TGTGCCAGCAGCCAGAGGGCAGGACTAGCGGGAGGGGAGCAGTACTTC	CASSQRAGLAGGEQYF
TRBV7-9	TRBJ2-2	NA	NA	TGTGCCAGCAGCTTAATTCTCACCGGGGAGCTGTTTTTT	CASSLILTGELFF
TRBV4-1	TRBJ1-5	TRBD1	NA	TGCGCCAGCAGCCAAATACAGGGGGCAAATCAGCCCCAGCATTTT	CASSQIQGANQPQHF
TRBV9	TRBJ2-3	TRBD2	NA	TGTGCCAGCAGCGTAGAAGGGACTAGCGGGTTCACAGATACGCAGTATTTT	CASSVEGTSGFTDTQYF